What follows are 8 T cell receptor beta chains derived from one specimen sequenced in a study of shared clonotypes between healthy human individuals (dated by TCRdb to about 2020). Library generation was performed with the immunoSEQ multiplex PCR assay. The table was pulled from immuneACCESS by TCRdb, which kept in-frame rearrangements only. Such tables lose some clones; where checked, under half of the loss comes from unresolved V genes, and the rest has no known cause. This sample lists about 680,000 clones; about three quarters were detected once. The top ten constitute roughly 1.9% of the sample. The sample comprised memory CD4+ T cells sorted from blood. Explained via the paper, the cell subset or site label denotes: CD45RA-negative fraction. These receptors were obtained from a woman in her thirties in good health.

The genes are TRBV29-1 and TRBJ1-4, with 8 nucleotides matching TRBD1. This CDR3 comprises 12 residues. Germline V gene sequence: CDR1 SQVTM, CDR2 ANQGSEA. Losses at the gene ends were 6 bases for V and 8 bases for J; bases not matched to a gene: 5. For the CDR3, the DNA is TGCAGCGTCGGACAGGGAAGAGAAAAACTGTTTTTT. Its translation: CSVGQGREKLFF.

This clone showed up many times. This chain links TRBV7-2 with TRBJ2-7; 12 nucleotides align to TRBD2. V was pared by 4 bases and J by 7 bases, with 5 bases of the junction left unmatched. Germline V gene data show CDR1 as SGHTA and CDR2 as FQGNSA. The CDR3 loop spans 14 amino acids. The CDR3 protein is CASSYGLAGWEQYF. DNA for the CDR3: TGTGCCAGCAGCTACGGACTAGCGGGATGGGAGCAGTACTTC.

For this clone: Other DNA sequences in the same sample also yield this CDR3. The chain carries TRBV30 and TRBJ1-3, with D uncertain. Trimming took off 1 base at V and 4 bases at J, with 5 bases between the two ends. The germline V gene has CDR1 GTSNPN and CDR2 SVGIG (reference sequence). The CDR3 spans 12 residues. The CDR3 nucleotides read TGTGCCTGGAGTGGACCAGGAAACACCATATATTTT. Translation gives CAWSGPGNTIYF.

This rearrangement joins TRBV29-1 to TRBJ2-7; 10 bases match TRBD2. With 7 bases clipped from V and 1 base from J, the junction kept 4 bases outside the gene matches. This CDR3 has 13 residues. CDR1 is SQVTM and CDR2 is ANQGSEA in the germline V gene. The CDR3 is CSGSSGGSYEQYF. The CDR3 DNA follows: TGCAGCGGAAGTAGCGGGGGGTCCTACGAGCAGTACTTC.

This chain uses TRBV28 with TRBJ1-2, with D tentatively TRBD1 (5 bases). This CDR3 spans 14 amino acids. Germline V lookup: CDR1 MDHEN, CDR2 SYDVKM. V gave up 2 bases and J gave up 5 bases, with 12 bases separating them. In nucleotides, the CDR3 is TGTGCCAGCAGTTTACTCGGCAGGGAGTATGGCTACACCTTC. This translates into CASSLLGREYGYTF.

The V call is TRBV27, the J call TRBJ2-5; D tentatively reads TRBD1 or TRBD2 (6 bases each). The CDR3 extends over 15 amino acids. Germline V gene sequence: CDR1 MNHEY, CDR2 SMNVEV (reference sequence). The V end lost 5 bases, the J end lost 5 bases, and 18 bases lay between the germline ends. The CDR3 loop is CASSPIRGDWETQYF. The CDR3 DNA reads TGTGCCAGCAGTCCTATTAGGGGGGATTGGGAGACCCAGTACTTC.

The rearrangement joins TRBV29-1 to TRBJ2-3; 8 bases line up with TRBD1. Germline loops: CDR1 SQVTM, CDR2 ANQGSEA. V gave up 7 bases and J gave up 5 bases; unmatched junction bases: 8. The CDR3 spans 13 residues. The CDR3 loop is CSAEVQGVDTQYF. The CDR3 DNA follows: TGCAGCGCTGAGGTACAGGGGGTAGATACGCAGTATTTT.

The V and J genes are TRBV6-1 and TRBJ2-3; D is unresolved. This CDR3 is built from 13 residues. Germline V CDR1 and CDR2: MNHNS, SASEGT. V was trimmed by 2 bases and J by 3 bases, leaving 6 bases between them. CDR3 sequence reads: CASSERATDTQYF. The CDR3 bases are TGTGCCAGCAGTGAACGTGCGACAGATACGCAGTATTTT.